These T cell receptor beta chains were read from a single sample in a study of T cell responses to AZD1222 COVID-19 vaccine. Clones were read by immunoSEQ multiplex PCR, and TCRdb kept only the in-frame ones, dropping some. In the table there are roughly 91,000 clones, around nine tenths of which are singletons. Material: peripheral blood, obtained on day 0 of AZD1222 vaccination. The receptors here all came from an adult in good health. Each CDR3 is given with its conserved first and last residue. A row's size may be missing; if present it is once, few, many or a size class.

v_call	clone_size	j_call	cdr3_aa
TRBV29-1	-	TRBJ2-1	CSVFSAGRGYEQFF
TRBV13	-	TRBJ2-1	CASGKDNEQFF
TRBV18	few	TRBJ2-5	CASSGGFQETQYF
TRBV2	few	TRBJ2-7	CASSLTSESMEQYF
TRBV4-1	-	TRBJ1-6	CASSQGNSPLHF
TRBV3-1/TRBV3-2	-	TRBJ1-5	CASSQGENQPQHF
TRBV28	-	TRBJ2-2	CASSPGQANTGELFF
TRBV10-3	-	TRBJ1-2	CAISEGENYGYTF
TRBV19	-	TRBJ1-2	CASSIQGANYGYTF
TRBV7-9	-	TRBJ2-7	CASSLDGQGSPYEQYF
TRBV19	-	TRBJ2-5	CASSPGTGVQETQYF
TRBV4-1	-	TRBJ2-1	CASSQEETSMNEQFF
TRBV6-1	-	TRBJ1-2	CASSEEGRYGYTF
TRBV5-1	-	TRBJ2-6	CASSPGPGQGAPGANVLTF
TRBV3-1/TRBV3-2	-	TRBJ1-1	CASSLGQSNTEAFF
TRBV29-1	-	TRBJ2-1	CSVFYVDEQFF
TRBV18	-	TRBJ2-1	CASSPRLAGDNEQFF
TRBV6-6	-	TRBJ2-7	CASNWDRGQYEQYF
TRBV19	-	TRBJ2-7	CASSIGDTHSYEQYF
TRBV11-3	-	TRBJ2-1	CASSLGTSRGNEQFF
TRBV5-1	-	TRBJ1-2	CASSSGRFGYTF
TRBV10-1	-	TRBJ2-7	CASSDRDYPYEQYF
TRBV29-1	-	TRBJ2-1	CSVDLAGGMIAEQFF
TRBV28	-	TRBJ2-7	CASSFVRAAVGQYF
TRBV12-3/TRBV12-4	-	TRBJ1-5	CASSLDPNKPQHF
TRBV4-1	few	TRBJ1-6	CASSQGDRDRGNSPLHF
TRBV11-2	-	TRBJ2-7	CASSFVQGSYEQYF
TRBV18	-	TRBJ2-2	CASSIQPVANTGELFF
TRBV28	-	TRBJ1-5	CASWGRGTGFSQPQHF
TRBV4-1	few	TRBJ1-1	CASSQSRDRVGMNTEAFF
TRBV12-5	-	TRBJ2-1	CASGYGTGVYNEQFF
TRBV30	-	TRBJ1-5	CAWSARTLVQPQHF
TRBV2	-	TRBJ1-5	CASSVGGTVNQPQHF
TRBV6-4	-	TRBJ2-3	CASSDARSAGGGDTQYF
TRBV19	once	TRBJ1-5	CASSQPGASVQPQHF
TRBV7-3	-	TRBJ1-2	CASSPGTSGYTF
TRBV4-1	-	TRBJ2-7	CASSQQGNEQYF
TRBV5-4	-	TRBJ2-7	CASSLAFSYEQYF
TRBV27	-	TRBJ1-5	CASGAPGQGPFLGNQPQHF
TRBV27	few	TRBJ2-2	CASPAGLHTGELFF
TRBV2	-	TRBJ2-1	CASSESNPLPPDEQFF
TRBV27	-	TRBJ2-1	CASSSKGGNEQFF
TRBV4-1	-	TRBJ1-1	CASSPPLGQLGGEAFF
TRBV11-1	-	TRBJ1-4	CASSGGQGEEKLFF
TRBV7-8	-	TRBJ1-1	CASSLGGLNTEAFF
TRBV2	once	TRBJ2-3	CASSGGNTQYF
TRBV3-1/TRBV3-2	-	TRBJ1-2	CASSQGHSSYGYTF
TRBV5-3	once	TRBJ2-1	CARSHPLREVYSYNEQFF
TRBV9	-	TRBJ2-7	CASSVGLRDEQYF
TRBV6-5	-	TRBJ1-2	CASSPVSDSRGYTF
TRBV28	-	TRBJ2-1	CASSLRQGIYNEQFF
TRBV6-1	-	TRBJ2-7	CASSEALRGPIYEQYF
TRBV9	-	TRBJ1-2	CASSGDTGGYTF
TRBV5-1	-	TRBJ1-1	CASSPDGDRGSDTEAFF